These 6 T cell receptor beta chains originate from one sample sequenced in a study of early T cells in non-severe SARS-CoV-2 infection. MiXCR, applied by TCRdb to the 5' RACE reads, yields one record per CDR3 protein. The sample yields some 50,000 distinct CDR3 sequences, 9.1% seen once. The specimen sequenced was whole blood. The receptors shown here come from an adult who was a healthcare worker with PCR-confirmed SARS-CoV-2 infection or an uninfected control (not recorded which).

This clonotype occurred a few times. The V call is TRBV20-1, the J call TRBJ1-5, with D unclear. Trimming left V 0 bases short and J 5 bases short, with 5 bases between. CDR3 size: 12 residues. Germline loops: CDR1 DFQATT, CDR2 SNEGSKA (reference sequence). The DNA of the CDR3 is TGCAGTGCTAGAGATGGGGATCAGCCCCAGCATTTT. Translation: CSARDGDQPQHF.

The rearrangement uses TRBV29-1 and TRBJ2-3; weak D call: TRBD2 (6 bases). The CDR3 loop spans 18 amino acids. Trimming pared 1 base from V and 0 bases from J, leaving 20 bases between. CDR1 is SQVTM, CDR2 ANQGSEA, per germline. The CDR3 is CSVEAPIGGALSTDTQYF. CDR3 DNA sequence: TGCAGCGTTGAAGCCCCGATAGGAGGGGCGCTGAGCACAGATACGCAGTATTTT.

The chain couples TRBV6-1 to TRBJ2-1; D gene ambiguous. Per the germline V gene, CDR1 is MNHNS and CDR2 is SASEGT. This CDR3 region has 15 residues. Trimming shortened V by 3 bases and J by 0 bases, and 9 bases separated the two germline ends. The CDR3 region is CASSEAASSYNEQFF. The CDR3 region has the DNA TGTGCCAGCAGTGAGGCGGCTAGCTCCTACAATGAGCAGTTCTTC.

This clonotype has a count of ten or more. The CDR3 loop is CATRSGVVDEQFF. CDR3 in DNA: TGTGCCACCCGTTCGGGGGTAGTCGATGAGCAGTTCTTC. This rearrangement joins TRBV24-1 to TRBJ2-1, with D possibly matching TRBD2 (6 bases). The germline gives CDR1 KGHDR, CDR2 SFDVKD. The V end was cut by 9 bases, the J end by 8 bases, with 16 bases between. This CDR3 region has 13 residues.

This clonotype showed up just a few times. V usage is TRBV3-1 and J usage is TRBJ1-1; TRBD1 matches 7 bases. V shed 6 bases and J 8 bases; nucleotides not matched to a gene: 3. CDR3 length: 11 amino acids. CDR1 LGHDT and CDR2 YNNKEL come from the germline V gene (reference sequence). CDR3: CASRGTAEAFF. CDR3 sequence (DNA): TGTGCCAGCAGGGGGACAGCCGAAGCTTTCTTT.

This chain links TRBV4-1 with TRBJ2-7; 7 nucleotides match TRBD2. The V and J ends lost 1 base and 9 bases, in that order; junction bases with no gene match: 6. Germline V gene lookup returns CDR1 MGHRA and CDR2 YSYEKL. The CDR3 consists of 13 residues. For the CDR3, the DNA is TGCGCCAGCAGCCAAGTAGTCTGGGAGGGGCAGTACTTC. This codes for CASSQVVWEGQYF.